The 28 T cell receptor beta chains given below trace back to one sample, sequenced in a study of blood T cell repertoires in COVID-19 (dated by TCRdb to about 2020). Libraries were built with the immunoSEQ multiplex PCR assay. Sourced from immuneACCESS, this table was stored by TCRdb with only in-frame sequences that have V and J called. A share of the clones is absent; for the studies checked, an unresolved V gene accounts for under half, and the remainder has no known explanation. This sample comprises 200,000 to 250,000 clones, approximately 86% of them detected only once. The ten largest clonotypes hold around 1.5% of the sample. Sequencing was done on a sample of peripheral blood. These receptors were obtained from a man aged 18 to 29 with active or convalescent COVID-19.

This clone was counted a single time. The DNA for the CDR3 is TGTGCCAGCAGCTCGATATCGGCAGGCTCTATCGGCTACACCTTC. The encoded protein is CASSSISAGSIGYTF. The chain combines TRBV7-9 with TRBJ1-2; no firm D call. Trimming left V 4 bases short and J 8 bases short, with 20 bases between. Germline values: CDR1 SEHNR, CDR2 FQNEAQ (reference sequence). This CDR3 spans 15 amino acids.

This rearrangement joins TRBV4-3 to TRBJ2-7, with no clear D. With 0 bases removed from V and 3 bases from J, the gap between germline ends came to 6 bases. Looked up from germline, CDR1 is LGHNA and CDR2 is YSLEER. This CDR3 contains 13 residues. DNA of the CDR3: TGCGCCAGCAGCCAAGATCGGAGCTACGAGCAGTACTTC. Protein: CASSQDRSYEQYF.

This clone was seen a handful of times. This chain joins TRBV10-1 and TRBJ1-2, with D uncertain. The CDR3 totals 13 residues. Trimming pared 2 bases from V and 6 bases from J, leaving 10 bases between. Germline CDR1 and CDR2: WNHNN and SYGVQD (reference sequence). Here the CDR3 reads CASSERGLDGYTF. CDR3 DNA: TGCGCCAGCAGTGAGCGAGGGCTCGATGGCTACACCTTC.

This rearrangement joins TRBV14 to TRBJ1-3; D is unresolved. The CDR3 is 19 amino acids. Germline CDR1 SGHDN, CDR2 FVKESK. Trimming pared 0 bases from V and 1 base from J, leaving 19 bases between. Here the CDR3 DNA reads TGTGCCAGCAGCCAAGATTTTTTTCCGGGAGGTTTATCTGGAAACACCATATATTTT. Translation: CASSQDFFPGGLSGNTIYF. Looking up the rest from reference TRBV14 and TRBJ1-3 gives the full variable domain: EAGVTQFPSHSVIEKGQTVTLRCDPISGHDNLYWYRRVMGKEIKFLLHFVKESKQDESGMPNNRFLAERTGGTYSTLKVQPAELEDSGVYFCASSQDFFPGGLSGNTIYFGEGSWLTVV.

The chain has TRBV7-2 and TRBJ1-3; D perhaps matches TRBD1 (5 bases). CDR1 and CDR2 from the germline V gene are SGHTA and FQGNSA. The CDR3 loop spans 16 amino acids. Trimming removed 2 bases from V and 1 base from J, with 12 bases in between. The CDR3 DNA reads TGTGCCAGCAGCTTATTAGGGGCCGGTTCTGGAAACACCATATATTTT. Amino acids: CASSLLGAGSGNTIYF.

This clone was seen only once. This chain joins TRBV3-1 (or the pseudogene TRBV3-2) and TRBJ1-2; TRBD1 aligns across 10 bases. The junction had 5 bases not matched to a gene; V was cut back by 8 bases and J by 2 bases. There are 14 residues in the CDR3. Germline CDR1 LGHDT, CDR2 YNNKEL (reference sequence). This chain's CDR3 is CASGPDRGNYGYTF. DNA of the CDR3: TGTGCCAGCGGACCGGACAGGGGGAACTATGGCTACACCTTC.

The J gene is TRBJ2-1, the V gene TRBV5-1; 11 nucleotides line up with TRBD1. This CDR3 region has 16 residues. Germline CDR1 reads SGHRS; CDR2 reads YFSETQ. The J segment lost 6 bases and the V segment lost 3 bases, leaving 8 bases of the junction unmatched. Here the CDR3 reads CASSWELGQGGNEQFF. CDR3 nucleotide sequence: TGCGCCAGCAGCTGGGAGCTGGGACAGGGGGGCAATGAGCAGTTCTTC.

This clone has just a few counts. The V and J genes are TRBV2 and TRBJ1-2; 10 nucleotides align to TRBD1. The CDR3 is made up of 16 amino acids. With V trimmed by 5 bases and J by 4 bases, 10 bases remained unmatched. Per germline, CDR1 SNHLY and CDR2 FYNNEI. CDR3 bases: TGTGCCAGCAGTCTGAGCGGACAGGGGGTAACCTATGGCTACACCTTC. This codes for CASSLSGQGVTYGYTF.

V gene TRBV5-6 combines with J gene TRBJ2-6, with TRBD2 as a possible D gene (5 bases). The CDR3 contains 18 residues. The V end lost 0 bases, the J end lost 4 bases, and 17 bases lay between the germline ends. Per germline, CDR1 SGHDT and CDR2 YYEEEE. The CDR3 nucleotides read TGTGCCAGCAGCTTGGCCAAGAGGGCCCCGGCGGGGGCCAACGTCCTGACTTTC. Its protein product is CASSLAKRAPAGANVLTF.

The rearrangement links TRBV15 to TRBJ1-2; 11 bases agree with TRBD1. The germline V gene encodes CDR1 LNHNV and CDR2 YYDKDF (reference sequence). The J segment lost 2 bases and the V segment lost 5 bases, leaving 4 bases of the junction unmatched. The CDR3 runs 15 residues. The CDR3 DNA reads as TGTGCCACCAGCGAAGGGACAGGGGGAAACTATGGCTACACCTTC. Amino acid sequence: CATSEGTGGNYGYTF.

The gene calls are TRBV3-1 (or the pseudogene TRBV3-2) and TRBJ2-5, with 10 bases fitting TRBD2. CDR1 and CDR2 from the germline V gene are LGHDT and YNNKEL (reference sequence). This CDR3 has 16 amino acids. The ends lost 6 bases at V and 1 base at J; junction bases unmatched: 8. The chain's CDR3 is CASRRLAGLIQETQYF. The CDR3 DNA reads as TGTGCCAGCAGGAGACTAGCGGGCCTTATCCAAGAGACCCAGTACTTC.

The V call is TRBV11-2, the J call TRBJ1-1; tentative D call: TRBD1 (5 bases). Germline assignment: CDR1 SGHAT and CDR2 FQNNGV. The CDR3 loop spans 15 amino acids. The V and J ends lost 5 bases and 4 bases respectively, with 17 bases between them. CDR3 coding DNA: TGTGCCAGCAGCCCCGACGTAGGGGTTCTCACTGAAGCTTTCTTT. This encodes CASSPDVGVLTEAFF.

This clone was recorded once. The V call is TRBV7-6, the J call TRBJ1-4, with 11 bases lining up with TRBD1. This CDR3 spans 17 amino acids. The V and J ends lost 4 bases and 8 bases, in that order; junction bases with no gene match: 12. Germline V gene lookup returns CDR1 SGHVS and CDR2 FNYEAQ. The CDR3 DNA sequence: TGTGCCAGCAGCTCGACTGTGTGGACAGGGGGCAGGGAAAAACTGTTTTTT. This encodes CASSSTVWTGGREKLFF.

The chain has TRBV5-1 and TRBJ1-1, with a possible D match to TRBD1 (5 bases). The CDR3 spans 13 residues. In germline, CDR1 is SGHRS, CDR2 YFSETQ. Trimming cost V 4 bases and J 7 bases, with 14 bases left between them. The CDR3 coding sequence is TGCGCCAGCAGCGTTTCTAGGGGTTTTGAAGCTTTCTTT. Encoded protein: CASSVSRGFEAFF.

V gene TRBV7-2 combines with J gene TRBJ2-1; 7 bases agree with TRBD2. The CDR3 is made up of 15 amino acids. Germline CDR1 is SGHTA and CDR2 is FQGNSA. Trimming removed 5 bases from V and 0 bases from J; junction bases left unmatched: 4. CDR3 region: CASSPQRGSYNEQFF. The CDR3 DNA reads TGTGCCAGCAGCCCCCAGCGGGGCTCCTACAATGAGCAGTTCTTC.

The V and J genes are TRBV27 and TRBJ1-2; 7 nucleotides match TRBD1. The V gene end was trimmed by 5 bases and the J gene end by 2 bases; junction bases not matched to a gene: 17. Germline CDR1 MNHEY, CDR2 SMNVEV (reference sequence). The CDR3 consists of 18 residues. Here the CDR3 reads CASSATPGQLGFNYGYTF. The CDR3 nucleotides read TGTGCCAGCAGTGCGACACCGGGACAGCTAGGGTTCAACTATGGCTACACCTTC.

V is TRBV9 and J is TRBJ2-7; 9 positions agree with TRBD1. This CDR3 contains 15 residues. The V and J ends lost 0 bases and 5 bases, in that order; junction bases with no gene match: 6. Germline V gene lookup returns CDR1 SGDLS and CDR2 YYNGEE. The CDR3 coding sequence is TGTGCCAGCAGCGTAGCCGGGACAGGGTTGGACGAGCAGTACTTC. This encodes CASSVAGTGLDEQYF.

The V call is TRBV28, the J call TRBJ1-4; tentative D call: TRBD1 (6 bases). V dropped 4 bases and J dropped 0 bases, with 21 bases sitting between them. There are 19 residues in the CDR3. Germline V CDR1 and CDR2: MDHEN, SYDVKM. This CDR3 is CASSSRRGAPGATNEKLFF. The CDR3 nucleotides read TGTGCCAGCAGTTCCCGACGGGGGGCTCCAGGCGCAACTAATGAAAAACTGTTTTTT.

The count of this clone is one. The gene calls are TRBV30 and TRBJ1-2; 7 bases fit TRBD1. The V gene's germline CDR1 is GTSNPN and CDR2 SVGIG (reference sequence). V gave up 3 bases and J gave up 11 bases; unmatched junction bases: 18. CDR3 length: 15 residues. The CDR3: CAWRDGSDRHRGYTF. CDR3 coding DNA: TGTGCCTGGAGAGACGGATCGGACAGGCACCGGGGGTACACCTTC.

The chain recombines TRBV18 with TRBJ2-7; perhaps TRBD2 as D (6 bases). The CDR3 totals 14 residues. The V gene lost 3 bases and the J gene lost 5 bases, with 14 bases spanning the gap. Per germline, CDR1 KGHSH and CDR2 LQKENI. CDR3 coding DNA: TGTGCCAGCTCACCCCAAGGCGGGGATGACGAGCAGTACTTC. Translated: CASSPQGGDDEQYF.

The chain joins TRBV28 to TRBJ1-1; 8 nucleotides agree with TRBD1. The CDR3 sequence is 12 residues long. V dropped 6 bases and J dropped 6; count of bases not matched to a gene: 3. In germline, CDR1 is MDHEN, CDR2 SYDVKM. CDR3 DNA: TGTGCCAGCAGGACAGGGGCCCCTGAAGCTTTCTTT. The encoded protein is CASRTGAPEAFF. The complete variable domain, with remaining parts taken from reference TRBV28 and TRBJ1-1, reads DVKVTQSSRYLVKRTGEKVFLECVQDMDHENMFWYRQDPGLGLRLIYFSYDVKMKEKGDIPEGYSVSREKKERFSLILESASTNQTSMYLCASRTGAPEAFFGQGTRLTVV.

The CDR3 region is CASSQGDRSNTEAFF. The DNA for the CDR3 is TGTGCCAGCAGCCAGGGGGACAGGTCCAACACTGAAGCTTTCTTT. The chain has TRBV14 and TRBJ1-1, with 8 bases that match TRBD1. The CDR3 sequence is 15 residues long. Germline-derived CDR1 and CDR2 are SGHDN and FVKESK. J gave up 2 bases and V 3 bases, and 5 bases lay outside the gene matches.

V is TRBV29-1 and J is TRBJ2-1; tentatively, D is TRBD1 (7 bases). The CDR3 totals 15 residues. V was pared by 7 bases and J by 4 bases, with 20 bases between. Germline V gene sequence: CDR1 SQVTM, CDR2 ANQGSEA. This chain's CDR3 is CSAVGGGTDYNEQFF. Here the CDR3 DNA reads TGCAGCGCGGTCGGAGGGGGGACAGATTACAATGAGCAGTTCTTC.

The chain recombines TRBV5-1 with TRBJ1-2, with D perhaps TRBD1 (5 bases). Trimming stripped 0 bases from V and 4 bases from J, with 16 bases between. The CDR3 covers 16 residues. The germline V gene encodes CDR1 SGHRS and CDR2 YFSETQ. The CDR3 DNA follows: TGCGCCAGCAGCTTGGGCGGGGGGTCGGTCCGCTATGGCTACACCTTC. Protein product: CASSLGGGSVRYGYTF.

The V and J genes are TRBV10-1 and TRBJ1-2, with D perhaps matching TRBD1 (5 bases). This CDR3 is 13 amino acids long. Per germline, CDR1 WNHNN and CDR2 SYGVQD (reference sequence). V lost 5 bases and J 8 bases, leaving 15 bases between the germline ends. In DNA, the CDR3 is TGCGCCAGCAGTATGGACATTTCAGGGGGCTACACCTTC. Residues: CASSMDISGGYTF.

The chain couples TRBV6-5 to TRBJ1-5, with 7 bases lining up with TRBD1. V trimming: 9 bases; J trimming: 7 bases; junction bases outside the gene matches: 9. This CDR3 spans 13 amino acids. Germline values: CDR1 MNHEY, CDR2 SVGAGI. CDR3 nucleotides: TGTGCCAGTAGACAGGGCGGCAGCCAGCCCCAGCATTTT. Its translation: CASRQGGSQPQHF.

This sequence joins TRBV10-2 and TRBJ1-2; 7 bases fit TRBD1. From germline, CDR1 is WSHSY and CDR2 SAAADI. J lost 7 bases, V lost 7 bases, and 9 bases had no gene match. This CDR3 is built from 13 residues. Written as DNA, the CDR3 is TGCGCCAGCAAGGAGACAGGGCAGGGTGGCTACACCTTC. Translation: CASKETGQGGYTF.

The CDR3 sequence is CASSPTGYNEQFF. The CDR3 nucleotides read TGTGCCAGCAGCCCCACAGGGTACAATGAGCAGTTCTTC. The chain employs TRBV3-1 (or the pseudogene TRBV3-2) and TRBJ2-1; maybe TRBD1 (6 bases). Trimming cost V 4 bases and J 4 bases, with 8 bases left between them. Germline V gene data show CDR1 as LGHDT and CDR2 as YNNKEL (reference sequence). The CDR3 contains 13 residues.